Detailed here is one T cell receptor (beta chain). Antigen specificity is unknown. TCRdb's copy holds only in-frame clones and misses some; the assay was immunoSEQ multiplex PCR. Of approximately 110,000 clones in the sample, about 88% are singletons; the top ten hold approximately 15%. V was clipped by 1 base and J by 5 bases; unmatched bases: 9. The V gene's germline CDR1 is SGHVS and CDR2 FQNEAQ. The CDR3 contains 16 residues. This specimen belongs to a study of T cell responses to AZD1222 COVID-19 vaccine. Overall study findings and caveats: The breadth and depth of Spike-specific TCRs increased once two AZD1222 doses had been given. Researchers took repertoire samples only after the peak T cell response had come. Targeting of unmutated variant regions was reportedly seen in nearly half of spike-specific TCRs.

The source is an adult in good health. The sequenced sample was peripheral blood, obtained on day 0 of AZD1222 vaccination. The V call is TRBV7-8, the J call TRBJ2-5, with 8 bases lining up with TRBD2. CDR3 protein: CASSLDSGAGTETQYF. The CDR3 DNA sequence: TGTGCCAGCAGCTTAGATAGCGGGGCCGGGACGGAGACCCAGTACTTC.